One and the same sample provided the 2 T cell receptor beta chains below, sequenced in a study of blood T cells in healthy people across ages. The second PCR ran roughly 6 to 11 cycles with a sample-barcoded 5' primer and J-beta primers. Each CDR3 protein is one row after TCRdb ran MiXCR on the 5' RACE reads. Of some 800,000 distinct CDR3 sequences in the sample, approximately 44% were seen once. The sequenced sample was blood. These receptors all come from a man aged 60-69 years in good health.

This clonotype was detected a few times. This chain joins TRBV11-2 and TRBJ1-6; D is uncertain. Germline lookup yields CDR1 SGHAT and CDR2 FQNNGV. V lost 5 bases and J lost 7, with 24 bases in between. The CDR3 contains 18 residues. This CDR3 is CASSTDFEGKVRNSPLHF. The CDR3 bases are TGTGCCAGCAGCACAGATTTTGAGGGTAAAGTGAGGAATTCACCCCTCCACTTT. The complete variable domain, with remaining parts taken from reference TRBV11-2 and TRBJ1-6, reads EAGVAQSPRYKIIEKRQSVAFWCNPISGHATLYWYQQILGQGPKLLIQFQNNGVVDDSQLPKDRFSAERLKGVDSTLKIQPAKLEDSAVYLCASSTDFEGKVRNSPLHFGNGTRLTVT.

This chain connects TRBV6-2 or TRBV6-3 to TRBJ2-1, with a possible D match to TRBD2 (6 bases). The V end was cut by 7 bases, the J end by 4 bases, with 14 bases between. Germline V CDR1 and CDR2: MNHEY, SVGEGT. This CDR3 is 14 amino acids long. CDR3 sequence: CASTLGGLYNEQFF. As DNA, the CDR3 is TGTGCCAGCACTCTCGGAGGGTTGTACAATGAGCAGTTCTTC.